This is a list of T cell receptor beta chains from one sample in a study of response to subunit inactivated influenza vaccine. Using its own MiXCR run on the RT-PCR reads, TCRdb lists one record per CDR3 protein. The sample carries roughly 500,000 distinct CDR3 sequences, less than 25% recorded once. The same sample was also used in a study of T cells expressing NK-cell markers.

The sample was CD4+ T cells sorted from PBMCs, taken 12 days after vaccination. The source is a man aged 45-60 years who received an inactivated influenza vaccine. Each CDR3 is given with its conserved first and last residue. The D gene is left open where the match is weak. Clone sizes are given selectively: once, few, many, or a class where the clone is expanded.

d_gene: .; j_gene: TRBJ2-3; abundance: .; v_gene: TRBV6-1; len: 15; CDR3aa: CASSRLGRSADTQYF; CDR3nt: TGTGCCAGCAGCCGGCTAGGGAGAAGCGCAGATACGCAGTATTTT
d_gene: TRBD1; j_gene: TRBJ2-7; abundance: .; v_gene: TRBV5-6; len: 16; CDR3aa: CASSFGTGTGGYEQYF; CDR3nt: TGTGCCAGCAGCTTTGGGACCGGGACAGGGGGCTACGAGCAGTACTTC
d_gene: .; j_gene: TRBJ1-6; abundance: .; v_gene: TRBV6-1; len: 15; CDR3aa: CASSELTGFRSPLHF; CDR3nt: TGTGCCAGCAGCGAACTAACAGGGTTTCGTTCACCCCTCCACTTT
d_gene: .; j_gene: TRBJ2-1; abundance: .; v_gene: TRBV7-8; len: 13; CDR3aa: CASSAPWASEQFF; CDR3nt: TGTGCCAGCAGCGCCCCGTGGGCAAGTGAGCAGTTCTTC
d_gene: .; j_gene: TRBJ1-1; abundance: many; v_gene: TRBV25-1; len: 13; CDR3aa: CASSYSPGTEAFF; CDR3nt: TGTGCCAGCAGCTATAGCCCGGGGACTGAAGCTTTCTTT
d_gene: .; j_gene: TRBJ2-3; abundance: many; v_gene: TRBV7-2; len: 16; CDR3aa: CASPPASRASTDTQYF; CDR3nt: TGTGCCAGCCCACCAGCCTCCCGGGCTAGCACAGATACGCAGTATTTT
d_gene: .; j_gene: TRBJ2-3; abundance: few; v_gene: TRBV4-1; len: 16; CDR3aa: CASSQGPREVSGTQYF; CDR3nt: TGCGCCAGCAGCCAAGGCCCCCGAGAAGTGTCGGGTACGCAGTATTTT
d_gene: .; j_gene: TRBJ2-2; abundance: few; v_gene: TRBV20-1; len: 12; CDR3aa: CSATSSGAELFF; CDR3nt: TGCAGTGCTACAAGTTCGGGCGCGGAGCTGTTTTTT
d_gene: .; j_gene: TRBJ1-6; abundance: few; v_gene: TRBV5-1; len: 15; CDR3aa: CASSLSGGRDSPLHF; CDR3nt: TGCGCCAGCAGCTTGTCGGGGGGCAGAGATTCACCCCTCCACTTT
d_gene: TRBD1; j_gene: TRBJ2-1; abundance: .; v_gene: TRBV7-2; len: 16; CDR3aa: CASSLTGGAWDNEQFF; CDR3nt: TGTGCCAGCAGCTTGACAGGGGGCGCTTGGGACAATGAGCAGTTCTTC
d_gene: TRBD2; j_gene: TRBJ2-3; abundance: .; v_gene: TRBV6-2/TRBV6-3; len: 15; CDR3aa: CASRETSGSPDTQYF; CDR3nt: TGTGCCAGCAGAGAGACTAGCGGGAGCCCCGATACGCAGTATTTT
d_gene: .; j_gene: TRBJ2-5; abundance: .; v_gene: TRBV11-2; len: 17; CDR3aa: CASSLGFGGSGRETQYF; CDR3nt: TGTGCCAGCAGCTTAGGTTTTGGAGGGAGCGGCCGGGAGACCCAGTACTTC
d_gene: .; j_gene: TRBJ1-4; abundance: .; v_gene: TRBV7-9; len: 14; CDR3aa: CASSPSGIDEKLFF; CDR3nt: TGTGCCAGCAGCCCCTCGGGAATCGACGAAAAACTGTTTTTT
d_gene: .; j_gene: TRBJ2-1; abundance: many; v_gene: TRBV30; len: 12; CDR3aa: CAWRGTAREQFF; CDR3nt: TGTGCCTGGAGGGGGACTGCACGGGAGCAGTTCTTC
d_gene: TRBD1; j_gene: TRBJ2-7; abundance: .; v_gene: TRBV20-1; len: 14; CDR3aa: CSVKDRGRLSEQYF; CDR3nt: TGCAGTGTTAAGGACAGGGGGCGTCTGAGCGAGCAGTACTTC